Listed here are 27 T cell receptor beta chains from one sample, sequenced in a study of blood T cell repertoires in COVID-19 (dated by TCRdb to the early 2020s). Preparation of the library involved the immunoSEQ multiplex PCR assay. TCRdb limited this immuneACCESS table to in-frame rearrangements with V and J called. A share of clones is missing; checked studies link under half to unresolved V genes, and the rest is unexplained. A total of fewer than 350,000 clones appear in this sample, around 88% of them only once. Together, the top ten hold approximately 2% of the sample. The sequenced sample was peripheral blood. These receptors all stem from a woman aged 25 to 39 who had recovered from COVID-19.

This clone was counted between two and nine times. J is TRBJ2-7 and V is TRBV4-2, with 8 bases identical to TRBD2. The CDR3 is 13 residues long. V shed 4 bases, J shed 2 bases, and the junction held 1 base outside the gene matches. Germline loops: CDR1 LGHNA, CDR2 YNFKEQ. Here the CDR3 DNA reads TGTGCCAGCAGCCCGGGGGGGACCTACGAGCAGTACTTC. It specifies CASSPGGTYEQYF.

The CDR3 region is CASSEGTGPGANVLTF. CDR3 DNA sequence: TGCGCCAGCAGTGAGGGGACTGGCCCCGGGGCCAACGTCCTGACTTTC. The chain employs TRBV10-1 and TRBJ2-6, with D possibly TRBD2 on 6 matching bases. The CDR3 covers 16 residues. V was trimmed by 2 bases and J by 4 bases, leaving 12 bases between them. The germline gives CDR1 WNHNN, CDR2 SYGVQD (reference sequence).

For the CDR3, the DNA is TGTGCCAGTAGTATCCAGACAGGGGGAAACCAGCCCCAGCATTTT. As protein: CASSIQTGGNQPQHF. The chain uses TRBV19 and TRBJ1-5, with 9 positions matching TRBD1. V lost 3 bases to trimming and J lost 7 bases; unmatched junction nucleotides: 7. There are 15 residues in the CDR3. CDR1 is LNHDA, CDR2 SQIVND, per germline (reference sequence).

The chain recombines TRBV3-1 (or the pseudogene TRBV3-2) with TRBJ2-5, with TRBD1 matching over 9 bases. Germline CDR1 is LGHDT and CDR2 is YNNKEL (reference sequence). This CDR3 is 15 amino acids long. J gave up 0 bases and V 6 bases, and 5 bases lay outside the gene matches. CDR3 protein: CASRHWDRDQETQYF. CDR3 nucleotides: TGTGCCAGCAGACATTGGGACAGGGACCAAGAGACCCAGTACTTC.

This chain connects TRBV7-7 to TRBJ2-7, with 11 nucleotides matching TRBD1. The CDR3 is 15 amino acids. Germline-derived CDR1 and CDR2 are SSHAT and FNYEAQ (reference sequence). The CDR3 DNA is TGTGCTCCAGAAACCGGGACAGGGGGTGTGTACGAGCAGTACTTC. It is translated as CAPETGTGGVYEQYF.

This chain links TRBV3-1 (or the pseudogene TRBV3-2) with TRBJ2-3; tentatively, D is TRBD2 (6 bases). CDR1 is LGHDT, CDR2 YNNKEL, per germline (reference sequence). The CDR3 spans 16 residues. The V end lost 1 base, the J end lost 1 base, and 12 bases lay between the germline ends. The CDR3 sequence is CASSQVSGLGTDTQYF. The CDR3 DNA is TGTGCCAGCAGCCAAGTATCGGGACTTGGCACAGATACGCAGTATTTT.

The chain is built from TRBV15 and TRBJ2-1, with a possible D match to TRBD1 (6 bases). From germline, CDR1 is LNHNV and CDR2 YYDKDF (reference sequence). The CDR3 runs to 14 residues. Trimming left V 6 bases short and J 2 bases short, with 11 bases between. CDR3 amino acids: CATSKGVPYNEQFF. The CDR3, as DNA: TGTGCCACCAGTAAGGGGGTTCCCTACAATGAGCAGTTCTTC.

This chain uses TRBV28 with TRBJ2-2; unclear D gene. Deletions cut 6 bases from V and 4 bases from J, with 15 bases between. The CDR3 extends over 15 amino acids. In germline, CDR1 is MDHEN, CDR2 SYDVKM. Here the CDR3 reads CASRPSLGTTGELFF. DNA for the CDR3: TGTGCCAGCAGACCCTCTCTAGGAACCACCGGGGAGCTGTTTTTT.

This clone turned up a few times. V is TRBV25-1 and J is TRBJ1-2; D is possibly TRBD1 (5 bases). Germline lookup yields CDR1 MGHDK and CDR2 SYGVNS. This CDR3 has 12 amino acids. Trimming took 6 bases from V and 8 from J, leaving 13 bases between them. Here the CDR3 reads CASRAQGGGYTF. DNA for the CDR3: TGTGCCAGCAGGGCGCAGGGAGGCGGCTACACCTTC.

V gene TRBV27 combines with J gene TRBJ2-5, with TRBD1 identical over 10 bases. V shed 10 bases and J 5 bases; nucleotides not matched to a gene: 7. The germline gives CDR1 MNHEY, CDR2 SMNVEV (reference sequence). This CDR3 spans 13 amino acids. The CDR3 protein is CATKTGGGETQYF. Written as DNA, the CDR3 is TGTGCCACCAAGACAGGGGGCGGTGAGACCCAGTACTTC.

V and J are TRBV3-1 (or the pseudogene TRBV3-2) and TRBJ1-1; tentative D call: TRBD1 (6 bases). Germline CDR1 LGHDT, CDR2 YNNKEL (reference sequence). The CDR3 extends over 13 amino acids. Deletions cut 6 bases from V and 1 base from J, with 9 bases between. The CDR3 reads CASRMTGNTEAFF. Here the CDR3 DNA reads TGTGCCAGCAGGATGACAGGGAACACTGAAGCTTTCTTT.

This chain links TRBV5-1 with TRBJ2-7; TRBD1 matches 8 bases. The CDR3 sequence is 18 residues long. CDR1 is SGHRS, CDR2 YFSETQ, per germline. Trimming at V came to 1 base and at J to 6 bases, leaving 18 bases not matched to a gene. In DNA form, the CDR3 reads TGCGCCAGCAGCTTGTACTTACAATCCCGCGGCACAGGGGGCGAGCAGTACTTC. It yields the protein CASSLYLQSRGTGGEQYF.

The V gene is TRBV18, the J gene TRBJ2-7; 12 bases map to TRBD1. J lost 5 bases, V lost 6 bases, and 5 bases had no gene match. Germline V gives CDR1 KGHSH, CDR2 LQKENI. CDR3 length: 14 residues. The CDR3 protein is CASSPGTGGDEQYF. The CDR3 bases are TGTGCCAGCTCCCCCGGGACAGGGGGCGACGAGCAGTACTTC.

As regards this clone: The same CDR3 also results from other DNA sequences found in this sample. The rearrangement uses TRBV7-9 and TRBJ1-4; TRBD1 is a possible D gene (5 bases). Germline V CDR1 and CDR2: SEHNR, FQNEAQ (reference sequence). This CDR3 is 14 amino acids long. V was pared by 2 bases and J by 5 bases, with 9 bases between. Here the CDR3 reads CASSLRQGNEKLFF. DNA of the CDR3: TGTGCCAGCAGCTTACGCCAGGGAAATGAAAAACTGTTTTTT.

The chain carries TRBV30 and TRBJ1-5; D gene ambiguous. The CDR3 is 12 amino acids. V was shortened by 2 bases and J by 3 bases, with 5 bases between the two germline ends. Per germline, CDR1 GTSNPN and CDR2 SVGIG (reference sequence). Here the CDR3 DNA reads TGTGCCTGGAGTTACTACAATCAGCCCCAGCATTTT. Translating gives CAWSYYNQPQHF.

The chain couples TRBV11-1 to TRBJ2-3; D is ambiguous. V lost 3 bases to trimming and J lost 2 bases, with 3 bases between them. CDR3 size: 12 residues. Germline assignment: CDR1 SGHAT and CDR2 FQDESV (reference sequence). CDR3 sequence (DNA): TGTGCCAGCAGCTTTCTCACAGATACGCAGTATTTT. Its protein is CASSFLTDTQYF. The full variable domain, rest sourced from reference TRBV11-1 and TRBJ2-3, is EAEVAQSPRYKITEKSQAVAFWCDPISGHATLYWYRQILGQGPELLVQFQDESVVDDSQLPKDRFSAERLKGVDSTLKIQPAELGDSAMYLCASSFLTDTQYFGPGTRLTVL.

Details on this clone: This specimen includes other DNA sequences encoding the same CDR3. V is TRBV5-1 and J is TRBJ1-1, with D maybe TRBD1 (5 bases). V was pared by 1 base and J by 6 bases, with 10 bases between. Germline V CDR1 and CDR2: SGHRS, YFSETQ. The CDR3 extends over 13 amino acids. CDR3 coding DNA: TGCGCCAGCAGCTTGCAGGGATCCGCTGAAGCTTTCTTT. Its protein is CASSLQGSAEAFF.

This rearrangement joins TRBV4-1 to TRBJ2-1; D ambiguous. The ends were cut back, 1 base at V and 7 bases at J, with 8 bases in the middle. This CDR3 has 13 residues. In germline, CDR1 is MGHRA, CDR2 YSYEKL. The DNA for the CDR3 is TGCGCCAGCAGCCAAGCCCTAATGAATGAGCAGTTCTTC. Encoded protein: CASSQALMNEQFF.

The chain employs TRBV15 and TRBJ2-5; 7 nucleotides match TRBD1. The CDR3 consists of 15 residues. Germline V lookup: CDR1 LNHNV, CDR2 YYDKDF (reference sequence). V trimming: 3 bases; J trimming: 2 bases; junction bases outside the gene matches: 6. CDR3 coding DNA: TGTGCCACCAGCAGGGGGACAGACCTTCAAGAGACCCAGTACTTC. Its translation: CATSRGTDLQETQYF.

The rearrangement joins TRBV19 to TRBJ2-1; D not certain. The CDR3 runs 13 residues. CDR1 and CDR2 from the germline V gene are LNHDA and SQIVND (reference sequence). Between the trimmed V and J ends, which lost 6 bases and 3 bases, there was a span of 9 bases. CDR3 DNA: TGTGCCAGTAGAGAGAACGGCTACAATGAGCAGTTCTTC. Encoded protein: CASRENGYNEQFF.

V is TRBV18 and J is TRBJ2-3; D possibly corresponds to TRBD1 (6 bases). V was cut by 3 bases and J by 1 base, with 14 bases left in between. This CDR3 has 16 residues. Germline-derived CDR1 and CDR2 are KGHSH and LQKENI. CDR3 nucleotides: TGTGCCAGCTCACCTGGACAGCTCGTACGCACAGATACGCAGTATTTT. Translated, it gives CASSPGQLVRTDTQYF.

This chain joins TRBV19 and TRBJ1-5; 7 positions agree with TRBD1. The CDR3 totals 14 residues. Germline CDR1 reads LNHDA; CDR2 reads SQIVND (reference sequence). Germline trimming cut 10 bases from V and 7 bases from J; bases unmatched to any gene: 13. The CDR3 DNA sequence: TGTGCCACTAAGGCCGAGACAGGGAGGCAGCCCCAGCATTTT. Translating gives CATKAETGRQPQHF.

This chain joins TRBV11-2 and TRBJ2-5; D gene ambiguous. Germline CDR1 is SGHAT and CDR2 is FQNNGV. This CDR3 spans 13 amino acids. V lost 2 bases and J lost 5, with 9 bases in between. In nucleotides, the CDR3 is TGTGCCAGCAGCTTATGGGCTTGGGAGACCCAGTACTTC. Translating gives CASSLWAWETQYF.

In DNA, the CDR3 is TGTGCCAGCAGAGACTCAGGGGCGGGTAGTAAAAACATTCAGTACTTC. Its translation is CASRDSGAGSKNIQYF. The rearrangement joins TRBV2 to TRBJ2-4; possibly TRBD1 for D (6 bases). The CDR3 is made up of 16 amino acids. CDR1 and CDR2 (germline): SNHLY, FYNNEI. V lost 6 bases and J 4 bases, leaving 19 bases between the germline ends.

This sequence joins TRBV19 and TRBJ2-7; TRBD2 might be the D (6 bases). The CDR3 covers 13 residues. V lost 5 bases and J lost 3, with 11 bases in between. Germline CDR1 is LNHDA and CDR2 is SQIVND (reference sequence). CDR3 sequence reads: CASSGGMGYEQYF. DNA for the CDR3: TGTGCCAGTAGTGGCGGGATGGGCTACGAGCAGTACTTC.

The chain uses TRBV9 and TRBJ2-2; 7 bases align to TRBD1. The J segment lost 0 bases and the V segment lost 3 bases, leaving 5 bases of the junction unmatched. CDR1 is SGDLS, CDR2 YYNGEE, per germline. The CDR3 contains 16 residues. CDR3 region: CASSAGQGANTGELFF. DNA for the CDR3: TGTGCCAGCAGCGCGGGGCAGGGGGCGAACACCGGGGAGCTGTTTTTT.

This chain joins TRBV24-1 and TRBJ2-5, with 8 bases lining up with TRBD2. CDR1 KGHDR and CDR2 SFDVKD come from the germline V gene. V shed 0 bases and J 4 bases; nucleotides not matched to a gene: 3. This CDR3 region has 15 residues. The CDR3 DNA sequence: TGTGCCACCAGTGATTTGGGTCGGGGGGGAGAGACCCAGTACTTC. Amino acid sequence: CATSDLGRGGETQYF.